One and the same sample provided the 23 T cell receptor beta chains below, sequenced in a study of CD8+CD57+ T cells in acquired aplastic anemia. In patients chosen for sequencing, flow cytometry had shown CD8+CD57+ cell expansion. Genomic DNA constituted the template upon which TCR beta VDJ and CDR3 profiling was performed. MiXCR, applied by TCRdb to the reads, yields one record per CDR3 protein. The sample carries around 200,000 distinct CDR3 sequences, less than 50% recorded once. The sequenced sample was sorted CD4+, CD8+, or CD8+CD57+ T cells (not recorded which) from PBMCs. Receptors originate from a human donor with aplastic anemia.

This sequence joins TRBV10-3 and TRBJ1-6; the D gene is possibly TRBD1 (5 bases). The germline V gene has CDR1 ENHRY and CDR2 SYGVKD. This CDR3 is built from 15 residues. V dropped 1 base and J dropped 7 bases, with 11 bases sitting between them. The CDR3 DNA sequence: TGTGCCATCAGTGAGTACGACAGTCTCAATTCACCCCTCCACTTT. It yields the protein CAISEYDSLNSPLHF.

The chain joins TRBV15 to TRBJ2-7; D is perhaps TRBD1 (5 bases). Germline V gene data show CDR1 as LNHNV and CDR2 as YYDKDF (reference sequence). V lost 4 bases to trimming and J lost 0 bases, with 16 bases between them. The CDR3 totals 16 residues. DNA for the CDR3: TGTGCCACCAGCACCCATGACCCCGACAGCTCCTACGAGCAGTACTTC. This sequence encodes CATSTHDPDSSYEQYF.

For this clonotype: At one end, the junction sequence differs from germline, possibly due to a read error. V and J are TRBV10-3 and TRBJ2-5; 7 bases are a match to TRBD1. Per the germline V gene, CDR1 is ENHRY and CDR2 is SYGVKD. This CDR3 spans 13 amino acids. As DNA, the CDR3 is TGTGCCAGCAGTTACCGACAGGGAGAGACCCAGTACTTC. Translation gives CASSYRQGETQYF.

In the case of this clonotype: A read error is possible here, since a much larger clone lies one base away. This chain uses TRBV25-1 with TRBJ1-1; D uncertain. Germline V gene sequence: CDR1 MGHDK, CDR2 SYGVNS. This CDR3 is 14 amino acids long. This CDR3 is CACSQDSLNTEAFF. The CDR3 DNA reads TGTGCCTGCAGCCAAGACTCCCTGAACACTGAAGCTTTCTTT.

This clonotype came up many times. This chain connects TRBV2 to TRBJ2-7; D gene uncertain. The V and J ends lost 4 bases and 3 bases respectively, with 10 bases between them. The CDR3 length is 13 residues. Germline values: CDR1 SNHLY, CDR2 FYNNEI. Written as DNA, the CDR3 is TGTGCCAGCAGTGGGGGATACGGCTACGAGCAGTACTTC. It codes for CASSGGYGYEQYF.

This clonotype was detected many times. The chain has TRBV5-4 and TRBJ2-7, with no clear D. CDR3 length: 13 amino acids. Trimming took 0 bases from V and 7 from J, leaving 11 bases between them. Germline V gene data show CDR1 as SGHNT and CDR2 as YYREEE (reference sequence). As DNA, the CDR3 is TGTGCCAGCAGCTTGGTTCTGGAAGGGGAGCAGTACTTC. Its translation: CASSLVLEGEQYF.

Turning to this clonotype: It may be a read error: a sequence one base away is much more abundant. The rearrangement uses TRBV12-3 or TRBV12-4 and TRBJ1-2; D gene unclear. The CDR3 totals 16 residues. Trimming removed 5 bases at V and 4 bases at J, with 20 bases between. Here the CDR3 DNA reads TGTGCCAGCAGTCTACGCTTTGGACGGGCCTCCTATGGCTACACCTTC. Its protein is CASSLRFGRASYGYTF.

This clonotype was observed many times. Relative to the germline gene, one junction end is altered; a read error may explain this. CDR3 region: CASSDSLSNQPQHF. The CDR3 DNA reads as TGTGCCAGCAGTGACTCTCTAAGCAATCAGCCCCAGCATTTT. J is TRBJ1-5 and V is TRBV6-5; D is unclear. This CDR3 has 14 residues. From germline, CDR1 is MNHEY and CDR2 SVGAGI.

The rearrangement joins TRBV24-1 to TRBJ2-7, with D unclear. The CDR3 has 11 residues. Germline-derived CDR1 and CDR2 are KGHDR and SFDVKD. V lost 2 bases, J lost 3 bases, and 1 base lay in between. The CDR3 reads CATSDYYEQYF. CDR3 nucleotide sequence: TGTGCCACCAGTGATTACTACGAGCAGTACTTC.

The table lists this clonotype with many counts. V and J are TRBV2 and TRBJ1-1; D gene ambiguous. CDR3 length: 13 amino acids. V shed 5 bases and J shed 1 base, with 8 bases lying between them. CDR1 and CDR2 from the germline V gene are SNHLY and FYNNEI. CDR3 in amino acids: CASSTNRNTEAFF. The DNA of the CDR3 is TGTGCCAGCAGTACTAACCGGAACACTGAAGCTTTCTTT. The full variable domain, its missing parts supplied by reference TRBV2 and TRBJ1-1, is EPEVTQTPSHQVTQMGQEVILRCVPISNHLYFYWYRQILGQKVEFLVSFYNNEISEKSEIFDDQFSVERPDGSNFTLKIRSTKLEDSAMYFCASSTNRNTEAFFGQGTRLTVV.

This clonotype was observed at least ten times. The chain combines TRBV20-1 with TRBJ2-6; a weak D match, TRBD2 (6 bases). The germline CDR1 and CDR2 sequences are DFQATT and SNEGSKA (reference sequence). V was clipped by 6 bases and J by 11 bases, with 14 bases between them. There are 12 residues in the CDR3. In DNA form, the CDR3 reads TGCAGTGCGACCGCGGGGAAAGACGTCCTGACTTTC. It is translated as CSATAGKDVLTF.

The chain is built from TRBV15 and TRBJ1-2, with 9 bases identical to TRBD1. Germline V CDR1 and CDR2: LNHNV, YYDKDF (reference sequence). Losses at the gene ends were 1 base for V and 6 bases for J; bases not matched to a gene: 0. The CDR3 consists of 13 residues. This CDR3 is CATSRGTGDGYTF. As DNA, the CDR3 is TGTGCCACCAGCAGAGGGACAGGGGATGGCTACACCTTC.

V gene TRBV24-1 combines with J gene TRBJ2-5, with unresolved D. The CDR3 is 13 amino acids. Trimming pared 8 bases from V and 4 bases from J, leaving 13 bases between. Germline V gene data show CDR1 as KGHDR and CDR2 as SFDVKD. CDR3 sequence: CATNRRVLETQYF. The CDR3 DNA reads TGTGCCACCAATCGACGGGTTTTAGAGACCCAGTACTTC.

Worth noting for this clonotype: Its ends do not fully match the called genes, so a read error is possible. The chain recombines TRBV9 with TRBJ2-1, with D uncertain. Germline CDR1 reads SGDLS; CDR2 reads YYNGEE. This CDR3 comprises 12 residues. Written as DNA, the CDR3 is TGTGCCAGCAGCGTAGAAGACAAGGAGCAGTTCTTC. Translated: CASSVEDKEQFF.

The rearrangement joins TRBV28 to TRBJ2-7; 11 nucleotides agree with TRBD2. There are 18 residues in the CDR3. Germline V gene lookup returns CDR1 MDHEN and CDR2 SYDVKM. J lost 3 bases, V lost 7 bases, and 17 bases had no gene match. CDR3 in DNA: TGTGCCAGCACCCCAGGGCCTAGCGGGGGGCTCAGCCTCTACGAGCAGTACTTC. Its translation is CASTPGPSGGLSLYEQYF.

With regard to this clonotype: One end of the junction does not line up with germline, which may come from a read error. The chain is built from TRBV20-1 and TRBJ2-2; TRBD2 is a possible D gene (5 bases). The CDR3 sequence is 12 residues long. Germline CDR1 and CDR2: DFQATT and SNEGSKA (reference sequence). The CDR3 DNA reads TGCAGTGCAGGGAAGCGGACCGGGGAGTTGTTTTTT. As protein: CSAGKRTGELFF.

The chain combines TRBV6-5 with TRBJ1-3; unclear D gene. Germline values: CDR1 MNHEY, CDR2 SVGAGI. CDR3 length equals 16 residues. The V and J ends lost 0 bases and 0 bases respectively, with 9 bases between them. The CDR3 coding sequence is TGTGCCAGCAGTTACTCCTCAGGTATCTCTGGAAACACCATATATTTT. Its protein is CASSYSSGISGNTIYF.

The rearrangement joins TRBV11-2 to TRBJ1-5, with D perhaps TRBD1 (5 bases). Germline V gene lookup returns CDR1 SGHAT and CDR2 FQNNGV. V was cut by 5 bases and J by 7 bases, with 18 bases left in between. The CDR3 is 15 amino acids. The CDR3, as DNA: TGTGCCAGCAGCAGCTTAGCGGGGCTCGGGCAGCCCCAGCATTTT. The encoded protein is CASSSLAGLGQPQHF.

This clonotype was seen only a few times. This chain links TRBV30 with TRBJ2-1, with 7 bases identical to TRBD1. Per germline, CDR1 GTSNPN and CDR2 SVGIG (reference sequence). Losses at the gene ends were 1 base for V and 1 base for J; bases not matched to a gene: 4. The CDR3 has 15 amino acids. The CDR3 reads CAWSGRDSSYNEQFF. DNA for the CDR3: TGTGCCTGGAGTGGTCGGGACAGTTCCTACAATGAGCAGTTCTTC.

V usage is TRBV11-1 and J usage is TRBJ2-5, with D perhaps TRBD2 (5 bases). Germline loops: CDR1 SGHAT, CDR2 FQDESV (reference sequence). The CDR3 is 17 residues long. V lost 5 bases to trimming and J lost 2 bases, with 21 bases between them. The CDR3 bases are TGTGCCAGCAGCCCCACCCGAGGGCTGGACGGACAAGAGACCCAGTACTTC. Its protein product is CASSPTRGLDGQETQYF.

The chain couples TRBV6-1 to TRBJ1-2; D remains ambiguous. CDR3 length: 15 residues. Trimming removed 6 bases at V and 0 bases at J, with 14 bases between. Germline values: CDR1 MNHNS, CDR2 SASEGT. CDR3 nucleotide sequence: TGTGCCAGCAGCGGAATAGAGGGAGCTAACTATGGCTACACCTTC. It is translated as CASSGIEGANYGYTF.

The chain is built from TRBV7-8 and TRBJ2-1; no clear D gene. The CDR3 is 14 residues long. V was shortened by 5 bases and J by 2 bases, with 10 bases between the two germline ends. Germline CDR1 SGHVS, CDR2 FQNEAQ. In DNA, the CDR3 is TGTGCCAGCAGCCAAGAGCGAGCCTACAATGAGCAGTTCTTC. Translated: CASSQERAYNEQFF. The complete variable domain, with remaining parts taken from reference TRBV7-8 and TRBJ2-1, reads GAGVSQSPRYKVAKRGQDVALRCDPISGHVSLFWYQQALGQGPEFLTYFQNEAQLDKSGLPSDRFFAERPEGSVSTLKIQRTQQEDSAVYLCASSQERAYNEQFFGPGTRLTVL.

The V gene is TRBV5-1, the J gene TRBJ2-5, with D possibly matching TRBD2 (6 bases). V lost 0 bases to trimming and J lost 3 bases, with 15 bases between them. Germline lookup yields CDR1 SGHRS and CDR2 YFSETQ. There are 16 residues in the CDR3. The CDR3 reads CASSLGLAMKEETQYF. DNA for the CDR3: TGCGCCAGCAGCTTGGGGCTAGCGATGAAGGAAGAGACCCAGTACTTC.